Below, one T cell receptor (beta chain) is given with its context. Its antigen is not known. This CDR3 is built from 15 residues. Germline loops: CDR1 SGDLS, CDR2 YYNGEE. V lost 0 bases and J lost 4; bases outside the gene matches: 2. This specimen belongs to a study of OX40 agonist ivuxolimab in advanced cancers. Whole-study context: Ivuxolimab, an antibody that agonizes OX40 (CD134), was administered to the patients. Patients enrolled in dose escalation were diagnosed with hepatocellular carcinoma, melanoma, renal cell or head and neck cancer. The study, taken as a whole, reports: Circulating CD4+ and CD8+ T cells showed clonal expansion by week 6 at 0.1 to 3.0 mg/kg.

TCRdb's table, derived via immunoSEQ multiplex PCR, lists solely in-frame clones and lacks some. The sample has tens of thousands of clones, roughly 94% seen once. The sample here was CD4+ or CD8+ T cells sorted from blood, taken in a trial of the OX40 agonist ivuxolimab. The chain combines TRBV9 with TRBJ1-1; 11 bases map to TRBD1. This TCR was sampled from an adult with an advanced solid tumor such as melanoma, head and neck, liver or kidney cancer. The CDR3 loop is CASSVEGTGGTEAFF. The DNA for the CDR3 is TGTGCCAGCAGCGTAGAAGGGACAGGGGGCACTGAAGCTTTCTTT.